A selection of T cell receptor beta chains follows, all from one sample in a study of CD8 T cells in Susac syndrome. One entry per CDR3 protein, called by TCRdb with MiXCR from the immunoSEQ multiplex PCR reads. Among approximately 170,000 distinct CDR3 sequences, around 95% were seen once, and the ten largest hold around 0.13%. The sequencing sample was made of CD4+ T cells from PBMCs. All receptors come from a human donor in good health. Each CDR3 is given with its conserved first and last residue. Fields, in order: J gene, V gene, CDR3 protein.

>TRBJ2-1|TRBV11-1
CASSPGSGPVIEQFF
>TRBJ2-5|TRBV3-1
CASSQGDRGQLGETQYF
>TRBJ2-3|TRBV20-1
CSAMTSGGTDTQYF
>TRBJ2-3|TRBV7-9
CASSKDNTDTQYF
>TRBJ1-1|TRBV29-1
CSVGRQGRNTEAFF
>TRBJ1-1|TRBV10-2
CASSLNSGTEAFF
>TRBJ2-5|TRBV10-3
CAIGRQGQETQYF
>TRBJ2-5|TRBV5-4
CASSLPDSQETQYF
>TRBJ1-4|TRBV3-1
CASSRGQGATNEKLFF
>TRBJ1-6|TRBV5-1
CASSLGDRDNSPLHF
>TRBJ2-3|TRBV6-1
CASQDQPQSTDTQYF
>TRBJ2-5|TRBV10-3
CAIRATGEVQETQYF
>TRBJ1-2|TRBV19
CASGQAPYGYTF
>TRBJ1-1|TRBV3-1
CASSPFSNTEAFF
>TRBJ2-7|TRBV7-2
CASSYDRLAGGREQYF
>TRBJ2-7|TRBV5-1
CASSLTGGEGYEQYF
>TRBJ2-5|TRBV12-3/TRBV12-4
CASSLEGPGETQYF
>TRBJ1-1|TRBV5-1
CASRFDGNTEAFF
>TRBJ1-2|TRBV4-2
CASSPATSTGGANGYTF
>TRBJ1-2|TRBV29-1
CSVVSGAGGYTF
>TRBJ2-7|TRBV6-5
CASTSLTYEQYF
>TRBJ2-2|TRBV3-1
CASSQGKSSNTGELFF
>TRBJ2-5|TRBV20-1
CSASGGAGQETQYF
>TRBJ2-3|TRBV2
CASSGRTGMVDTQYF
>TRBJ2-5|TRBV9
CASSVGPSGETQYF
>TRBJ2-1|TRBV3-1
CASSRGSSYNEQFF
>TRBJ2-3|TRBV20-1
CSARPTGRTAQYF
>TRBJ1-2|TRBV15
CATSNGTLEEWAVGPGGYTF
>TRBJ2-5|TRBV7-9
CASSTIRGRETQYF
>TRBJ2-5|TRBV11-2
CASSFVAGGQTQYF
>TRBJ2-5|TRBV29-1
CSVDGGETQYF
>TRBJ1-2|TRBV6-1
CASRPGQENYGYTF
>TRBJ1-1|TRBV19
CASSIRGHSAFF
>TRBJ2-5|TRBV7-2
CASSPESGSGAQYF
>TRBJ1-1|TRBV6-5
CASSPIRGSPEAFF
>TRBJ1-1|TRBV2
CASSADREDTEAFF
>TRBJ1-1|TRBV2
CASTDGGWTEAFF
>TRBJ1-2|TRBV3-1
CASSQGLYGYTF
>TRBJ2-7|TRBV23-1
CASSQQGLDEQYF
>TRBJ2-1|TRBV3-1
CASSPSGGVPHNEQFF
>TRBJ2-3|TRBV6-5
CASSPLAPSTDTQYF
>TRBJ1-2|TRBV7-2
CASSPASGYGYTF
>TRBJ2-5|TRBV18
CASSSDRRETQYF
>TRBJ2-1|TRBV6-5
CASSRGASYNEQFF
>TRBJ2-4|TRBV3-1
CASSQWDPNIQYF
>TRBJ2-5|TRBV27
CASSRSRGGEETQYF
>TRBJ1-4|TRBV20-1
CSAGQGARFEKLFF
>TRBJ1-3|TRBV7-9
CASSLSWGQGQNTIYF
>TRBJ1-2|TRBV5-6
CASSLATGNYGYTF
>TRBJ2-1|TRBV3-1
CASSQALTSESGSGMQFF
>TRBJ2-5|TRBV6-1
CASSGWDRETQYF
>TRBJ1-1|TRBV29-1
CSVNRNTEAFF
>TRBJ2-3|TRBV7-2
CASSREAGGSTDTQYF
>TRBJ2-6|TRBV29-1
CSVFAPGANVLTF